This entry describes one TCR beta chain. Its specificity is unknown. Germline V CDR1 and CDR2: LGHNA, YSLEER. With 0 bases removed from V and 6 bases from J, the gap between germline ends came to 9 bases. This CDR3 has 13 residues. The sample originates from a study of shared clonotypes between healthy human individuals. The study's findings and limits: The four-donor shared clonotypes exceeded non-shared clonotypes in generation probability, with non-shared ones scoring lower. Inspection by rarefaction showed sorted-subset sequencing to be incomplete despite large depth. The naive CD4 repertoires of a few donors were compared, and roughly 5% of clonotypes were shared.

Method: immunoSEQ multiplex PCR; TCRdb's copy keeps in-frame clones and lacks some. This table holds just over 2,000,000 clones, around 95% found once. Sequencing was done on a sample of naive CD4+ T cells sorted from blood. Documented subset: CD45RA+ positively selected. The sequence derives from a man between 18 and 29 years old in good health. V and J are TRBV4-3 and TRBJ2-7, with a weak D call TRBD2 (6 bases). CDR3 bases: TGCGCCAGCAGCCAAGAACGCGGGATCGAGCAGTACTTC. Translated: CASSQERGIEQYF.